This TCR beta chain was identified in a study of neoadjuvant anti-PD-1 for oral cavity cancer. Turning to the study itself: Nivolumab at 3 mg/kg was mostly given biweekly, three to four doses, pre-surgery. Non-progressing patients received a fourth nivolumab dose near day 43, then surgery on days 50-56.

Patients had newly diagnosed, untreated stage II-IVA oral cavity squamous cell carcinoma. Blood libraries mostly used around 500 ng genomic DNA, six replicates each. Assay: immunoSEQ multiplex PCR; the TCRdb copy retains only in-frame clones and omits some. The sample yields about 72,000 clones, more than 70% seen once. CDR3 size: 13 residues. Germline loops: CDR1 SGDLS, CDR2 YYNGEE. V lost 2 bases, J lost 0 bases, and 5 bases lay in between. The sequence derives from a person between 40 and 85 years old with oral cavity squamous cell carcinoma. The sequences come from PBMCs, collected before nivolumab (anti-PD-1) treatment. V is TRBV9 and J is TRBJ2-5; no clear D gene. In nucleotides, the CDR3 is TGTGCCAGCAGCGTGGCCAACCAAGAGACCCAGTACTTC. It translates to CASSVANQETQYF.